This entry describes one T cell receptor beta chain. Its antigen is still unknown. Attachment of unique molecular identifiers to individual cDNA molecules was performed in the library. In the original processing: Individual samples carried between roughly 23,224 and 690,600 TCRs, with around 96,000 as the median. TCRdb recomputed calls from the RACE reads with MiXCR, one row per CDR3 protein. What appears here as the V and J calls and clone size reflects TCRdb's work, not the paper's. Here the sample spans approximately 86,000 distinct CDR3 sequences, approximately 11% being singletons. The entry originates in a study of human T cells and chemical hapten exposure. Overall study context: Patients received weekly diphenylcyclopropenone doses to the scalp throughout the roughly 24-week study.

The CDR3 loop spans 15 amino acids. V shed 0 bases and J shed 4 bases, with 13 bases lying between them. Germline CDR1 MNHNY, CDR2 SVGAGI (reference sequence). Time point reported: patch test 3, about 24 weeks after DPC sensitization. The treatment: therapeutic diphenylcyclopropenone sensitization with weekly scalp DPC. Overall study findings and caveats: Once DPC sensitization occurred, TCRs above 1 in 1000 frequency showed no change.

This chain uses TRBV6-6 with TRBJ2-7; tentatively, D is TRBD1 or TRBD2 (5 bases each). This TCR derives from a woman in her twenties or thirties with alopecia areata. Some clones in this sample may be carry-over from other donors' samples. The input for sequencing was whole blood, taken in connection with sensitization to the hapten diphenylcyclopropenone (DPC). The CDR3 DNA follows: TGTGCCAGCAGTTACTCGATTTTGGGACCGTACGAGCAGTACTTC. This codes for CASSYSILGPYEQYF.